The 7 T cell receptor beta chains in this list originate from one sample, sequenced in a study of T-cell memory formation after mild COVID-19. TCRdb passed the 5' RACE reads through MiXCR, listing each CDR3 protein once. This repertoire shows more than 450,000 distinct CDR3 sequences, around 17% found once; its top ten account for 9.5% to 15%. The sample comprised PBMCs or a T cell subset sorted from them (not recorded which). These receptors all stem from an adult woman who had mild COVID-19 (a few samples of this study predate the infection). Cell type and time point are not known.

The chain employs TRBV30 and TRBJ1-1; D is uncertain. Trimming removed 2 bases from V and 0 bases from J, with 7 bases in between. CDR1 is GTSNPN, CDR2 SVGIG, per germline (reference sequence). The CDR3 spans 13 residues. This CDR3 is CAWSRTVNTEAFF. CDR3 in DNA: TGTGCCTGGAGTAGGACCGTGAACACTGAAGCTTTCTTT.

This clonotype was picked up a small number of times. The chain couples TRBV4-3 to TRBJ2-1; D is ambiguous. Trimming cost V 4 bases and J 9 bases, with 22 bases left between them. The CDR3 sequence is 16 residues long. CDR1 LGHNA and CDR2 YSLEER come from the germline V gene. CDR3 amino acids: CASSPAMTAPLGEQFF. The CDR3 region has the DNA TGCGCCAGCAGCCCTGCAATGACTGCCCCCCTCGGTGAGCAGTTCTTC.

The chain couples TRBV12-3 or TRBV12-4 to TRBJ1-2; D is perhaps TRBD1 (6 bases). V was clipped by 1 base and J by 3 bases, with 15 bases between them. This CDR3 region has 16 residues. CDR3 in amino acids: CASSLGDRSGHYGYTF. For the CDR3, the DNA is TGTGCCAGCAGTTTAGGTGACAGGTCGGGTCACTATGGCTACACCTTC.

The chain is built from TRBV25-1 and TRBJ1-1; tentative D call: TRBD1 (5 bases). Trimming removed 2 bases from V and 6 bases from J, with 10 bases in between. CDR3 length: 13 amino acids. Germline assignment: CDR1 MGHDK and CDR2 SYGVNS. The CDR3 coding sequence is TGTGCCAGCAGTGAAGGGGGGAAATCTGAAGCTTTCTTT. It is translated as CASSEGGKSEAFF.

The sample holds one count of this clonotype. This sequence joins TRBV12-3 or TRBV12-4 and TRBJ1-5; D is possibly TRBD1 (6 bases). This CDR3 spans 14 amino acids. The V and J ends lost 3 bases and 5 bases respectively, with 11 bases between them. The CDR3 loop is CASSLGHPDQPQHF. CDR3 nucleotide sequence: TGTGCCAGCAGTTTGGGACACCCTGATCAGCCCCAGCATTTT.

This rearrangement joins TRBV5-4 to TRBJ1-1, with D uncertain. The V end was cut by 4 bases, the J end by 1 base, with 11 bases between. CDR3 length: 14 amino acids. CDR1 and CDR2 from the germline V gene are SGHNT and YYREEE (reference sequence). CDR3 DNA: TGTGCCAGCAGCAGCCCGACATCGAACACTGAAGCTTTCTTT. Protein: CASSSPTSNTEAFF. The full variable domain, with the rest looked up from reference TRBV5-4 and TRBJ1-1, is ETGVTQSPTHLIKTRGQQVTLRCSSQSGHNTVSWYQQALGQGPQFIFQYYREEENGRGNFPPRFSGLQFPNYSSELNVNALELDDSALYLCASSSPTSNTEAFFGQGTRLTVV.

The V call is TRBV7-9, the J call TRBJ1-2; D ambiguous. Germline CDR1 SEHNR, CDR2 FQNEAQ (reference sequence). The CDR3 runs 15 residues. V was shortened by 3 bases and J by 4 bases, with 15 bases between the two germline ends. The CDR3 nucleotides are TGTGCCAGCAGCTTCAAGCTTAAGGCCCCCTATGGCTACACCTTC. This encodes CASSFKLKAPYGYTF.